These 30 T cell receptor beta chains share one sample of origin, sequenced in a study of blood T cell repertoires in COVID-19. This table comes from immunoSEQ multiplex PCR, and its TCRdb copy is limited to in-frame clones, with some not included. The sample carries about 270,000 clones, nearly 90% recorded once. Specimen: PBMCs or T cells enriched from blood (not recorded which). Receptors originate from a woman aged 60-70 years who had recovered from COVID-19.

This chain connects TRBV7-9 to TRBJ2-1; 9 bases line up with TRBD2. Per germline, CDR1 SEHNR and CDR2 FQNEAQ (reference sequence). V lost 5 bases to trimming and J lost 4 bases; unmatched junction nucleotides: 9. The CDR3 is made up of 16 amino acids. The CDR3 region is CASSPETSGSYNEQFF. In DNA, the CDR3 is TGTGCCAGCAGCCCCGAGACTAGCGGATCGTACAATGAGCAGTTCTTC.

The V gene is TRBV3-1 (or the pseudogene TRBV3-2), the J gene TRBJ2-1, with TRBD2 matching over 10 bases. This CDR3 contains 16 residues. From germline, CDR1 is LGHDT and CDR2 YNNKEL (reference sequence). V was pared by 1 base and J by 7 bases, with 7 bases of the junction left unmatched. CDR3 amino acids: CASSQGLAGVNNEQFF. CDR3 nucleotides: TGTGCCAGCAGCCAAGGCCTAGCGGGAGTTAATAATGAGCAGTTCTTC.

The chain's CDR3 is CASSIDRDTGYTF. In nucleotides, the CDR3 is TGTGCCAGTAGTATCGACCGGGACACTGGCTACACCTTC. V usage is TRBV19 and J usage is TRBJ1-2, with D maybe TRBD1 (6 bases). The V and J ends lost 3 bases and 7 bases respectively, with 12 bases between them. This CDR3 contains 13 residues. Germline CDR1 is LNHDA and CDR2 is SQIVND (reference sequence).

This clone has just one count. The CDR3 coding sequence is TGTGCCTGGAGTGTCGGGACAGTTATCTACGAGCAGTACTTC. It encodes CAWSVGTVIYEQYF. The chain has TRBV30 and TRBJ2-7, with 7 nucleotides matching TRBD1. The ends lost 0 bases at V and 3 bases at J; junction bases unmatched: 5. The CDR3 totals 14 residues. CDR1 and CDR2 (germline): GTSNPN, SVGIG (reference sequence).

The table lists this clone with a count of one. The chain is built from TRBV19 and TRBJ1-2; D gene uncertain. The V end was cut by 9 bases, the J end by 5 bases, with 19 bases between. Germline CDR1 and CDR2: LNHDA and SQIVND (reference sequence). The CDR3 sequence is 14 residues long. CDR3 nucleotides: TGTGCCAGCCGGAAGCGGGAGGGTGAATATGGCTACACCTTC. Its protein product is CASRKREGEYGYTF.

The J gene is TRBJ1-6, the V gene TRBV28, with a weak D call TRBD1 (5 bases). This CDR3 is built from 13 residues. The V gene's germline CDR1 is MDHEN and CDR2 SYDVKM. The V end was cut by 10 bases, the J end by 9 bases, with 16 bases between. The CDR3 DNA is TGTGCCATCAGCAGGGATTTCGGTTCACCCCTCCACTTT. Amino acid sequence: CAISRDFGSPLHF.

This clone was detected only once. The chain links TRBV29-1 to TRBJ1-1, with 7 bases identical to TRBD1. The germline V gene encodes CDR1 SQVTM and CDR2 ANQGSEA. With V trimmed by 6 bases and J by 4 bases, 8 bases remained unmatched. CDR3 length: 13 residues. The CDR3 protein is CSVETGLGTEAFF. The CDR3 coding sequence is TGCAGCGTGGAGACAGGGTTGGGCACTGAAGCTTTCTTT.

The rearrangement joins TRBV27 to TRBJ1-2; 8 nucleotides align to TRBD1. Trimming at V came to 6 bases and at J to 8 bases, leaving 17 bases not matched to a gene. CDR3 length: 16 amino acids. Germline CDR1 is MNHEY and CDR2 is SMNVEV (reference sequence). The CDR3 is CASRTRTGLSSEGYTF. The CDR3 DNA reads TGTGCCAGCAGGACCCGGACAGGGCTAAGCTCGGAGGGCTACACCTTC.

The V gene is TRBV5-4, the J gene TRBJ1-3, with D maybe TRBD1 (6 bases). Germline loops: CDR1 SGHNT, CDR2 YYREEE (reference sequence). V lost 2 bases and J 5 bases, leaving 11 bases between the germline ends. The CDR3 totals 14 residues. The CDR3 region is CASSFRGRRNTIYF. The CDR3 coding sequence is TGTGCCAGCAGCTTCAGGGGTCGCAGAAACACCATATATTTT.

J is TRBJ2-3 and V is TRBV7-6, with TRBD2 matching over 10 bases. With 4 bases clipped from V and 4 bases from J, the junction kept 5 bases outside the gene matches. CDR3 size: 15 residues. CDR1 and CDR2 (germline): SGHVS, FNYEAQ. CDR3 protein: CASSSSGGGADTQYF. The CDR3 DNA reads as TGTGCCAGCAGCTCGAGCGGGGGGGGAGCAGATACGCAGTATTTT.

The J gene is TRBJ1-4, the V gene TRBV19; 8 bases fit TRBD1. Trimming at V came to 8 bases and at J to 5 bases, leaving 1 base not matched to a gene. The V gene's germline CDR1 is LNHDA and CDR2 SQIVND (reference sequence). CDR3 length equals 12 residues. CDR3 in DNA: TGTGCCAGTCGGGACAGGAATGAAAAACTGTTTTTT. Protein sequence: CASRDRNEKLFF.

This clone was counted once. The CDR3 sequence: CASHKNPGGPDGYTF. The CDR3 nucleotides are TGCGCCAGCCATAAGAACCCGGGGGGACCTGATGGCTACACCTTC. V gene TRBV4-1 combines with J gene TRBJ1-2; TRBD1 might be the D (5 bases). V was trimmed by 8 bases and J by 6 bases, leaving 22 bases between them. Germline values: CDR1 MGHRA, CDR2 YSYEKL. The CDR3 runs 15 residues.

This clone came up a few times. Additional DNA sequences in this sample encode the identical CDR3. The chain employs TRBV7-3 and TRBJ1-1; D may be TRBD1 (5 bases). V lost 4 bases and J lost 1, with 10 bases in between. The germline gives CDR1 SGHTA, CDR2 FQGTGA. The CDR3 contains 14 residues. DNA of the CDR3: TGTGCCAGCAGCTCCGGACAACCGAACACTGAAGCTTTCTTT. This encodes CASSSGQPNTEAFF. The full variable domain, in which reference TRBV7-3 and TRBJ1-1 provide the parts outside the CDR3, is GAGVSQTPSNKVTEKGKYVELRCDPISGHTALYWYRQSLGQGPEFLIYFQGTGAADDSGLPNDRFFAVRPEGSVSTLKIQRTERGDSAVYLCASSSGQPNTEAFFGQGTRLTVV.

The V call is TRBV13, the J call TRBJ2-1, with 11 bases fitting TRBD2. Germline V gene lookup returns CDR1 PRHDT and CDR2 FYEKMQ (reference sequence). V was pared by 4 bases and J by 8 bases, with 7 bases of the junction left unmatched. The CDR3 has 15 residues. The CDR3 DNA follows: TGTGCCAGCAGCTCCCTGGGGACTAGCGGCGATGAGCAGTTCTTC. This translates into CASSSLGTSGDEQFF.

This rearrangement joins TRBV21-1 to TRBJ1-6; the table's D gene call, TRBD1, was not cross checked with the DNA. TRBV21-1 is described as a pseudogene. This CDR3 has 15 residues. Here the CDR3 reads CASRCGGTGDSPLHF. CDR3 DNA sequence: TGTGCCAGCCGTTGCGGGGGGACAGGGGATTCACCCCTCCACTTT.

The genes are TRBV2 and TRBJ1-6; 7 positions match TRBD1. Germline CDR1 SNHLY, CDR2 FYNNEI. The CDR3 is made up of 15 amino acids. With 1 base clipped from V and 4 bases from J, the junction kept 1 base outside the gene matches. This CDR3 is CASSEEQGYNSPLHF. The CDR3 coding sequence is TGTGCCAGCAGTGAAGAACAGGGGTATAATTCACCCCTCCACTTT.

The chain employs TRBV4-1 and TRBJ1-6; D is perhaps TRBD1 (6 bases). The CDR3 covers 17 residues. Per the germline V gene, CDR1 is MGHRA and CDR2 is YSYEKL. Trimming cost V 1 base and J 7 bases, with 17 bases left between them. Here the CDR3 reads CASSQGAVGAGNSPLHF. DNA of the CDR3: TGCGCCAGCAGCCAAGGAGCGGTGGGGGCAGGGAATTCACCCCTCCACTTT.

This chain joins TRBV19 and TRBJ1-5; the D gene is possibly TRBD1 (5 bases). CDR3 length: 12 amino acids. Germline CDR1 LNHDA, CDR2 SQIVND (reference sequence). The V end was cut by 5 bases, the J end by 7 bases, with 9 bases between. The CDR3 protein is CASSAGYQPQHF. Here the CDR3 DNA reads TGTGCCAGTAGTGCAGGGTACCAGCCCCAGCATTTT.

This clone was detected only once. The rearrangement joins TRBV9 to TRBJ2-7; TRBD2 matches at 10 bases. The CDR3 loop spans 16 amino acids. CDR1 and CDR2 from the germline V gene are SGDLS and YYNGEE. Unmatched junction bases numbered 4, after V lost 0 bases and J lost 1 base. This chain's CDR3 is CASSVGSSGGSYEQYF. The CDR3 DNA is TGTGCCAGCAGCGTAGGGTCTAGCGGGGGTTCCTACGAGCAGTACTTC. The whole variable domain, filled in from reference TRBV9 and TRBJ2-7, reads DSGVTQTPKHLITATGQRVTLRCSPRSGDLSVYWYQQSLDQGLQFLIQYYNGEERAKGNILERFSAQQFPDLHSELNLSSLELGDSALYFCASSVGSSGGSYEQYFGPGTRLTVT.

The chain combines TRBV21-1 with TRBJ1-4. TRBV21-1 is classified as a pseudogene. This CDR3 contains 17 residues. The CDR3 region has the DNA TGTGCCAGCAGCGAACGAAATTTTACTACAACTAATGAAAAACTGTTTTTT. It specifies CASSERNFTTTNEKLFF.

The chain combines TRBV28 with TRBJ2-7, with a tentative D call TRBD1 (5 bases). Germline assignment: CDR1 MDHEN and CDR2 SYDVKM. Trimming removed 9 bases at V and 5 bases at J, with 14 bases between. The CDR3 is made up of 12 amino acids. The CDR3 coding sequence is TGTGCCAGTAACAGGTTTTACAACGAGCAGTACTTC. It encodes CASNRFYNEQYF.

This chain uses TRBV5-1 with TRBJ1-3; 12 bases map to TRBD1. V was pared by 3 bases and J by 4 bases, with 8 bases of the junction left unmatched. CDR1 SGHRS and CDR2 YFSETQ come from the germline V gene. This CDR3 has 17 amino acids. This chain's CDR3 is CASSYSGQGAAGNTIYF. The CDR3 DNA sequence: TGCGCCAGCAGCTATTCGGGACAGGGGGCTGCCGGAAACACCATATATTTT. Full variable domain (missing parts from reference TRBV5-1 and TRBJ1-3): KAGVTQTPRYLIKTRGQQVTLSCSPISGHRSVSWYQQTPGQGLQFLFEYFSETQRNKGNFPGRFSGRQFSNSRSEMNVSTLELGDSALYLCASSYSGQGAAGNTIYFGEGSWLTVV.

This sequence joins TRBV7-9 and TRBJ1-5; the D is unclear. Germline V gene lookup returns CDR1 SEHNR and CDR2 FQNEAQ (reference sequence). With 4 bases removed from V and 4 bases from J, the gap between germline ends came to 5 bases. CDR3 length: 12 residues. The CDR3 protein is CASSSNNQPQHF. As DNA, the CDR3 is TGTGCCAGCAGCTCCAATAATCAGCCCCAGCATTTT.

J is TRBJ2-5 and V is TRBV5-1, with 9 bases that match TRBD1. The CDR3 consists of 15 residues. V shed 7 bases and J 4 bases; nucleotides not matched to a gene: 11. Germline V gene sequence: CDR1 SGHRS, CDR2 YFSETQ. The CDR3 protein is CASQTGGQDGETQYF. CDR3 nucleotide sequence: TGCGCCAGCCAGACAGGGGGGCAGGATGGAGAGACCCAGTACTTC. The full variable domain, its missing parts supplied by reference TRBV5-1 and TRBJ2-5, is KAGVTQTPRYLIKTRGQQVTLSCSPISGHRSVSWYQQTPGQGLQFLFEYFSETQRNKGNFPGRFSGRQFSNSRSEMNVSTLELGDSALYLCASQTGGQDGETQYFGPGTRLLVL.

The rearrangement uses TRBV4-1 and TRBJ1-2, with a weak D call TRBD1 (6 bases). CDR3 length equals 14 residues. The germline CDR1 and CDR2 sequences are MGHRA and YSYEKL. The V and J ends lost 3 bases and 6 bases respectively, with 14 bases between them. DNA of the CDR3: TGCGCCAGCAGCCAGAACCCAGGGGAGCATGGCTACACCTTC. Protein product: CASSQNPGEHGYTF.

J is TRBJ2-2 and V is TRBV18, with TRBD1 as a possible D gene (5 bases). CDR1 and CDR2 (germline): KGHSH, LQKENI. This CDR3 is built from 16 residues. V lost 5 bases to trimming and J lost 4 bases, with 17 bases between them. CDR3 region: CASSSLGHSSTGELFF. In nucleotides, the CDR3 is TGTGCCAGCTCATCCCTAGGACATTCGAGCACCGGGGAGCTGTTTTTT.

In this sample, this clone turned up a few times. This rearrangement joins TRBV28 to TRBJ1-5; no clear D. Trimming left V 6 bases short and J 1 base short, with 7 bases between. This CDR3 is 13 amino acids long. Germline V lookup: CDR1 MDHEN, CDR2 SYDVKM. This chain's CDR3 is CASRLQSNQPQHF. CDR3 sequence (DNA): TGTGCCAGCAGGCTCCAGAGCAATCAGCCCCAGCATTTT.

This chain links TRBV24-1 with TRBJ1-3; D unclear. The CDR3 is 15 amino acids. Trimming cost V 4 bases and J 8 bases, with 17 bases left between them. CDR1 KGHDR and CDR2 SFDVKD come from the germline V gene. The CDR3 loop is CATSEGGARIDTIYF. Written as DNA, the CDR3 is TGTGCCACCAGTGAAGGCGGAGCGAGGATAGACACCATATATTTT.

Written as DNA, the CDR3 is TGTGCCACGGCCGGGGCAGGGGGTAGGAATGAGCAGTTCTTC. It translates to CATAGAGGRNEQFF. This chain links TRBV24-1 with TRBJ2-1; the match to TRBD1 covers 7 bases. CDR3 size: 14 residues. Germline V lookup: CDR1 KGHDR, CDR2 SFDVKD. V dropped 10 bases and J dropped 7; count of bases not matched to a gene: 12.

The chain combines TRBV19 with TRBJ2-1; TRBD1 aligns across 9 bases. CDR1 and CDR2 from the germline V gene are LNHDA and SQIVND (reference sequence). The CDR3 totals 17 residues. The V and J ends lost 5 bases and 6 bases, in that order; junction bases with no gene match: 14. CDR3 DNA: TGTGCCAGTAGTCTCGGGACAGGGAGGGAATTAGGCAATGAGCAGTTCTTC. Translated: CASSLGTGRELGNEQFF.